This record looks at one T cell receptor (beta chain) sequence and its context. In the PCR, 60 Vbeta and 13 Jbeta primers were used. TCRdb's copy holds only in-frame clones and misses some; the assay was immunoSEQ multiplex PCR. The table shows about 160,000 clones, with roughly 80% occurring only once. The sample is drawn from a study of cytomegalovirus exposure and HLA in healthy donors. Germline V gene data show CDR1 as GTSNPN and CDR2 as SVGIG (reference sequence). This CDR3 comprises 15 residues. V lost 2 bases and J 0 bases, leaving 11 bases between the germline ends. This sequence was found in a woman in her 30s in good health and CMV-seropositive. The sample consisted of PBMCs. This chain links TRBV30 with TRBJ2-1; D ambiguous. CDR3 loop: CAWSRGGVSYNEQFF. Here the CDR3 DNA reads TGTGCCTGGAGTAGAGGCGGAGTCTCCTACAATGAGCAGTTCTTC.